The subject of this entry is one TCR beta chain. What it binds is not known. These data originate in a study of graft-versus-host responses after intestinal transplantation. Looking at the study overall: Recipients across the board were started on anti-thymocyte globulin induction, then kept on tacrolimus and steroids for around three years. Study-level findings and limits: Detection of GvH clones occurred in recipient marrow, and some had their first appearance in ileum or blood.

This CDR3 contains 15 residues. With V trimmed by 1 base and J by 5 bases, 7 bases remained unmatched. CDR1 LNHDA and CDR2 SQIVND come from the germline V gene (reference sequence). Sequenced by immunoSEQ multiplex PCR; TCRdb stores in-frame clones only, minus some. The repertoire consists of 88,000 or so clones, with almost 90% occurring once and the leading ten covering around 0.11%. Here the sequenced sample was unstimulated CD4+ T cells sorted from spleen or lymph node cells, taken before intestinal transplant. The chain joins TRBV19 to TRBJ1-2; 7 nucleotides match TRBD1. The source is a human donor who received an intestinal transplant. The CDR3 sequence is CASSIAAGTDYGYTF. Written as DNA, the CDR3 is TGTGCCAGTAGTATAGCCGCCGGGACAGATTATGGCTACACCTTC.